These 2 T cell receptor beta chains originate from one sample sequenced in a study of spatial heterogeneity in lung cancer. The time point was: sample taken at primary tumor resection. From tumor, nontumor lung or frozen PBMC, whole RNA was taken unsorted for sequencing. TCRdb re-analysed the 5' RACE reads in MiXCR, keeping a single row per CDR3 protein. This table holds 24,000 or so distinct CDR3 sequences, about 3.5% found once. The sequenced sample was PBMCs, obtained at surgery. The receptors shown here come from a female donor with early-stage non-small cell lung cancer.

The gene calls are TRBV20-1 and TRBJ2-5, with D unresolved. From germline, CDR1 is DFQATT and CDR2 SNEGSKA (reference sequence). V was cut by 1 base and J by 2 bases, with 8 bases left in between. CDR3 length equals 13 residues. The CDR3: CSARVSRQETQYF. In DNA form, the CDR3 reads TGCAGTGCTAGAGTATCAAGGCAAGAGACCCAGTACTTC.

The chain is built from TRBV7-9 and TRBJ2-3; tentatively, D is TRBD2 (5 bases). The CDR3 totals 16 residues. CDR1 is SEHNR and CDR2 is FQNEAQ in the germline V gene (reference sequence). V lost 2 bases and J 1 base, leaving 13 bases between the germline ends. The CDR3: CASSLRALGGTDTQYF. The CDR3 DNA is TGTGCCAGCAGCTTAAGGGCCCTCGGGGGCACAGATACGCAGTATTTT.